The source of this T cell receptor (beta chain) is a study of blood T cell repertoires in COVID-19. Profiling relied on immunoSEQ multiplex PCR, and the TCRdb table lists in-frame clones only, not all of them. The data contain over 200,000 clones, 70% to 90% of them singletons. After removal of 5 bases from V and 0 bases from J, the junction contained 11 bases not matched to a gene. This CDR3 has 17 residues. Germline values: CDR1 SGHRS, CDR2 YFSETQ. The sample taken for sequencing was PBMCs or T cells enriched from blood (not recorded which). This chain joins TRBV5-1 and TRBJ2-4; 7 bases agree with TRBD2. This TCR came from a woman aged 25 to 39 who had been exposed to COVID-19. CDR3 coding DNA: TGCGCCAGCAGGGAGTCTAGCGGACCCCTAGCCAAAAACATTCAGTACTTC. This encodes CASRESSGPLAKNIQYF. Drawing the rest from reference TRBV5-1 and TRBJ2-4, the complete variable domain is KAGVTQTPRYLIKTRGQQVTLSCSPISGHRSVSWYQQTPGQGLQFLFEYFSETQRNKGNFPGRFSGRQFSNSRSEMNVSTLELGDSALYLCASRESSGPLAKNIQYFGAGTRLSVL.